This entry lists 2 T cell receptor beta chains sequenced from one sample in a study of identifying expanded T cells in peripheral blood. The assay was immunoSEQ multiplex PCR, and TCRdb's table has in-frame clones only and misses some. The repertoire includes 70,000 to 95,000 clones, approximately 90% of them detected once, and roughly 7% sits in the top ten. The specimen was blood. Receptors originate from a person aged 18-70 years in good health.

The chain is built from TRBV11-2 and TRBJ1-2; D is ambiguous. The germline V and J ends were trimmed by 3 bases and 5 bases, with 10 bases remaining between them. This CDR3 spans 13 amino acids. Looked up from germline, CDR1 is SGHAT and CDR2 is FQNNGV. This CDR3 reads CASSFGDAYGYTF. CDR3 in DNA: TGTGCCAGCAGCTTTGGAGACGCGTATGGCTACACCTTC.

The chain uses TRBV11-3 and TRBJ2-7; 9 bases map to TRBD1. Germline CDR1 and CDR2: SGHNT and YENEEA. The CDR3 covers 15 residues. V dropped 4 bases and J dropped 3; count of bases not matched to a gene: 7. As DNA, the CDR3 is TGTGCCAGCAGCTCCTGGACAGGGGCCCACTACGAGCAGTACTTC. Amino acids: CASSSWTGAHYEQYF.